Reported below is one T cell receptor beta chain. Antigen specificity is unknown. The data are from a study of cytomegalovirus exposure and HLA in healthy donors. Study outcomes and limitations: The study dropped some indistinguishable V segments, TRBV6-2 and TRBV6-3 among them. For most subjects, TCR beta sequences were reported to predict HLA-A and HLA-B alleles with accuracy. CMV serostatus was the only immune exposure information that was available. In a later analysis, HLA-C alleles had the fewest associated TCRs, DRB1 alleles the most.

Primers included in the PCR were 60 Vbeta and 13 Jbeta primers. Measured with immunoSEQ multiplex PCR; TCRdb has only the in-frame clones, and not every one. The sample lists roughly 84,000 clones; less than 80% were seen once. This CDR3 region has 15 residues. CDR1 is SGHDT and CDR2 is YYEEEE in the germline V gene. Trimming cost V 1 base and J 2 bases; bases outside gene matches: 0. The genes are TRBV5-6 and TRBJ2-6; TRBD1 aligns across 7 bases. Sequencing used PBMCs. This TCR was recovered from a human donor in good health. This CDR3 reads CASSLTGAGANVLTF. Written as DNA, the CDR3 is TGTGCCAGCAGCTTGACAGGGGCTGGGGCCAACGTCCTGACTTTC.